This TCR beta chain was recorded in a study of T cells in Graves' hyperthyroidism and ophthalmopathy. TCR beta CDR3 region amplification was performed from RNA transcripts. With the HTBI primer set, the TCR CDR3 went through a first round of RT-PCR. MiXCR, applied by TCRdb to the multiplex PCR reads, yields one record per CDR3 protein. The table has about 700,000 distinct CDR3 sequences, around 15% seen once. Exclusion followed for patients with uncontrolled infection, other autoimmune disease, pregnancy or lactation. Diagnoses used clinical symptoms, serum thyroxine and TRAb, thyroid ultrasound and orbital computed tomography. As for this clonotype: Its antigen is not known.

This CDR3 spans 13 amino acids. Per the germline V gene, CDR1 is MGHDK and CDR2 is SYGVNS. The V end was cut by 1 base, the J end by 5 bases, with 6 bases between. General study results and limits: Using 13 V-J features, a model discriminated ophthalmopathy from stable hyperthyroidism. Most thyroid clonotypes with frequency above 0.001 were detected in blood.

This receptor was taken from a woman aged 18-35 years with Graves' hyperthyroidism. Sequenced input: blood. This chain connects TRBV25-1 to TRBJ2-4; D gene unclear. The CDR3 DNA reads TGTGCCAGCAGTGAATTAACAGAAAACATTCAGTACTTC. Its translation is CASSELTENIQYF.